This entry concerns a single T cell receptor (beta chain). Its antigen is as yet unknown. Unmatched junction bases numbered 11, after V lost 0 bases and J lost 5 bases. The CDR3 sequence is 18 residues long. The germline V gene encodes CDR1 LGHNA and CDR2 YNFKEQ. This entry belongs to a study of T cells in localized non-small cell lung cancer. General study points: Sequence data derive from only one tumor region, so heterogeneity remains possible.

Profiled with immunoSEQ multiplex PCR; TCRdb holds only in-frame clones, not every one. Of around 30,000 clones detected, 94% appear once; the ten largest clones hold over 0.6%. The sample was peripheral blood, taken before any cancer treatment. The chain has TRBV4-2 and TRBJ2-2; 8 bases are shared with TRBD2. This clonotype was sampled from a woman aged 40-69 years with stage I lung adenocarcinoma. The CDR3 region is CASSQEVAAGGRTGELFF. The CDR3 DNA reads TGTGCCAGCAGCCAAGAAGTCGCGGCGGGAGGTAGGACCGGGGAGCTGTTTTTT.